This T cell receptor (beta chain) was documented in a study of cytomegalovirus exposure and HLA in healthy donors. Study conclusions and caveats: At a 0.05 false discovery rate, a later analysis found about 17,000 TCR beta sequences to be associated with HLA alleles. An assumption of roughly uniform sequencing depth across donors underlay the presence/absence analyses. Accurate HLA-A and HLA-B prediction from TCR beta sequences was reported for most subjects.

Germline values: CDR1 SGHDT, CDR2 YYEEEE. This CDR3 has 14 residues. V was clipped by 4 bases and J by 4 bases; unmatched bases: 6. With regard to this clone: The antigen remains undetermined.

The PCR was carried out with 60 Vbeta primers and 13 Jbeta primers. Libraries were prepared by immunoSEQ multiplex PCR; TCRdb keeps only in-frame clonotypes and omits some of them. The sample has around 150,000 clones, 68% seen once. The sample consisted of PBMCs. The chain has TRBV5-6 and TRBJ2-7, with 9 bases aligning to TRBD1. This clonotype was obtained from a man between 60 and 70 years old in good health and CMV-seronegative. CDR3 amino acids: CASSRRTGAYEQYF. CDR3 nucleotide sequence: TGTGCCAGCAGCAGACGGACAGGGGCTTACGAGCAGTACTTC.